Each of the 14 T cell receptor beta chains below was sequenced from the same sample in a study of response to subunit inactivated influenza vaccine. TCRdb called the RT-PCR reads again in MiXCR, with one record for every CDR3 protein. The sample yields about 480,000 distinct CDR3 sequences, 25% seen once. Sequencing was performed on CD4+ T cells sorted from PBMCs, taken less than 6 days after vaccination. The origin of the receptors is a man aged 45-65 years who received an inactivated influenza vaccine.

This clonotype has more than one count but fewer than ten. The V gene is TRBV20-1, the J gene TRBJ2-1, with TRBD2 matching 8 bases. Germline V CDR1 and CDR2: DFQATT, SNEGSKA (reference sequence). V lost 3 bases and J lost 1; bases outside the gene matches: 8. The length of the CDR3 is 16 residues. This CDR3 is CSASGGASRSYNEQFF. CDR3 nucleotides: TGCAGTGCTAGCGGGGGGGCCTCTCGATCCTACAATGAGCAGTTCTTC.

This clonotype appeared a few times. The V call is TRBV5-1, the J call TRBJ2-7, with 7 nucleotides matching TRBD1. Per the germline V gene, CDR1 is SGHRS and CDR2 is YFSETQ. The V segment lost 2 bases and the J segment 2 bases; nucleotides outside the gene matches: 7. CDR3 length: 15 residues. The chain's CDR3 is CASSLTTGITYEQYF. The CDR3 DNA sequence: TGCGCCAGCAGCTTAACGACAGGGATTACCTACGAGCAGTACTTC.

In this sample, this clonotype turned up a few times. The gene calls are TRBV4-3 and TRBJ2-7; 12 bases are a match to TRBD2. The CDR3 has 16 amino acids. V gave up 0 bases and J gave up 3 bases; unmatched junction bases: 3. From germline, CDR1 is LGHNA and CDR2 YSLEER. CDR3 protein: CASSQDRTSGNYEQYF. As DNA, the CDR3 is TGCGCCAGCAGCCAAGATAGGACTAGCGGGAACTACGAGCAGTACTTC.

The chain is built from TRBV12-3 or TRBV12-4 and TRBJ2-1; 12 nucleotides align to TRBD2. The CDR3 contains 15 residues. J gave up 10 bases and V 2 bases, and 6 bases lay outside the gene matches. This CDR3 reads CASSLFGTSGWEQFF. DNA for the CDR3: TGTGCCAGCAGTTTATTCGGGACTAGCGGGTGGGAGCAGTTCTTC.

This sequence joins TRBV6-2 or TRBV6-3 and TRBJ2-4, with D tentatively TRBD2 (5 bases). CDR3 length: 14 amino acids. The germline V gene has CDR1 MNHEY and CDR2 SVGEGT. V was pared by 0 bases and J by 7 bases, with 10 bases between. The CDR3: CASSYSSGMNIQYF. The CDR3 DNA follows: TGTGCCAGCAGTTACTCTTCGGGAATGAACATTCAGTACTTC.

The chain carries TRBV5-6 and TRBJ2-4, with D possibly TRBD2 on 6 matching bases. V shed 5 bases and J shed 6 bases, with 18 bases lying between them. There are 15 residues in the CDR3. Germline CDR1 reads SGHDT; CDR2 reads YYEEEE. The DNA for the CDR3 is TGTGCCAGCAGGCACCGACTAGATCCCCCAAACATTCAGTACTTC. Protein product: CASRHRLDPPNIQYF.

The rearrangement uses TRBV15 and TRBJ1-4; no clear D. Germline V gene sequence: CDR1 LNHNV, CDR2 YYDKDF (reference sequence). V lost 6 bases and J lost 4, with 15 bases in between. This CDR3 comprises 15 residues. DNA for the CDR3: TGTGCCACCAGTTTGGATCGTACAGTTAATGAAAAACTGTTTTTT. It is translated as CATSLDRTVNEKLFF.

V is TRBV6-5 and J is TRBJ2-2; no firm D call. Germline assignment: CDR1 MNHEY and CDR2 SVGAGI. Trimming shortened V by 0 bases and J by 3 bases, and 14 bases separated the two germline ends. This CDR3 contains 17 residues. CDR3 residues: CASSYSMGGWYTGELFF. For the CDR3, the DNA is TGTGCCAGCAGTTACTCGATGGGCGGTTGGTACACCGGGGAGCTGTTTTTT.

The rearrangement links TRBV28 to TRBJ2-4; no definite D call. V lost 6 bases and J 1 base, leaving 16 bases between the germline ends. Looked up from germline, CDR1 is MDHEN and CDR2 is SYDVKM. The CDR3 length is 16 residues. In nucleotides, the CDR3 is TGTGCCAGCAGACGCACCCACCTCGGGGCCAAAAACATTCAGTACTTC. Its protein product is CASRRTHLGAKNIQYF.

This clonotype occurred a few times. The chain recombines TRBV12-3 or TRBV12-4 with TRBJ1-1, with D perhaps TRBD1 (5 bases). V lost 3 bases and J lost 7, with 24 bases in between. The CDR3 extends over 17 amino acids. The CDR3 nucleotides read TGTGCCAGCAGTTTCCCCCGGGACCGCGCTCTCAGAAGTGAAGCTTTCTTT. Its translation: CASSFPRDRALRSEAFF.

The chain combines TRBV5-1 with TRBJ2-7; D is possibly TRBD2 (5 bases). The germline V gene encodes CDR1 SGHRS and CDR2 YFSETQ. The CDR3 length is 15 residues. V lost 5 bases, J lost 6 bases, and 21 bases lay in between. The CDR3 region is CASRLGGSRISEQYF. CDR3 nucleotides: TGCGCCAGCAGACTAGGCGGCTCCAGAATATCCGAGCAGTACTTC.

The chain is built from TRBV28 and TRBJ2-2; D gene ambiguous. In germline, CDR1 is MDHEN, CDR2 SYDVKM. With 10 bases removed from V and 1 base from J, the gap between germline ends came to 7 bases. The CDR3 sequence is 12 residues long. The CDR3 here is CATVGNTGELFF. The DNA for the CDR3 is TGTGCCACCGTAGGGAACACCGGGGAGCTGTTTTTT.

This clonotype showed up just a few times. For the CDR3, the DNA is TGTGCCAGCAGCCAAGAGGGGACAGGGACCTTCTCTGGAAACACCATATATTTT. Protein sequence: CASSQEGTGTFSGNTIYF. The V call is TRBV4-2, the J call TRBJ1-3, with 9 bases identical to TRBD1. Germline V lookup: CDR1 LGHNA, CDR2 YNFKEQ. The V and J ends lost 0 bases and 0 bases, in that order; junction bases with no gene match: 6. This CDR3 region has 18 residues.

The J gene is TRBJ2-1, the V gene TRBV29-1; 9 bases match TRBD1. The junction had 12 bases not matched to a gene; V was cut back by 6 bases and J by 9 bases. In germline, CDR1 is SQVTM, CDR2 ANQGSEA. The CDR3 is 14 amino acids. CDR3 amino acids: CSVGQGIKLSEQFF. CDR3 sequence (DNA): TGCAGCGTCGGACAGGGGATAAAGTTAAGTGAGCAGTTCTTC.